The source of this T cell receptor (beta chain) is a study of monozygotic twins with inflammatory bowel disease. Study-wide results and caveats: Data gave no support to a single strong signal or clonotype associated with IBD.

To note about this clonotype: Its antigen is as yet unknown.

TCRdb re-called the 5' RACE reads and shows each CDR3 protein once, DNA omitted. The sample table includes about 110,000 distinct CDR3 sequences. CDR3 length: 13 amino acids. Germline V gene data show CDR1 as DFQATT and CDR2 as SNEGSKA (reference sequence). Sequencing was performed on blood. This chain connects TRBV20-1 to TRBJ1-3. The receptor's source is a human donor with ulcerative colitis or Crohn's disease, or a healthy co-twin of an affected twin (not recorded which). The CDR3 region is CSARRVSGNTIYF.